What follows are 9 T cell receptor beta chains derived from one specimen sequenced in a study of shared clonotypes between healthy human individuals. The naive CD8 fraction comprised CD45RO-negative cells positively selected for CCR7 and excluded terminally differentiated effector memory CD45RA+ cells. Libraries were prepared by immunoSEQ multiplex PCR; TCRdb keeps only in-frame clonotypes and omits some of them. The repertoire holds some 2.1 million clones, with around 96% as singletons. The sample taken for sequencing was naive CD8+ T cells sorted from blood. All receptors derive from a man younger than 30 in good health.

The gene calls are TRBV9 and TRBJ2-1; 10 nucleotides match TRBD2. Losses at the gene ends were 6 bases for V and 4 bases for J; bases not matched to a gene: 10. The CDR3 has 16 amino acids. Germline V gene sequence: CDR1 SGDLS, CDR2 YYNGEE. The CDR3 region is CASTWGAGGPYNEQFF. The CDR3 region has the DNA TGTGCCAGCACCTGGGGAGCGGGAGGGCCGTACAATGAGCAGTTCTTC.

This chain links TRBV27 with TRBJ2-2, with D unclear. The ends were cut back, 2 bases at V and 4 bases at J, with 14 bases in the middle. Germline lookup yields CDR1 MNHEY and CDR2 SMNVEV (reference sequence). The CDR3 has 16 amino acids. CDR3 amino acids: CASSLGPAGGTGELFF. The CDR3 DNA reads as TGTGCCAGCAGTTTAGGGCCGGCCGGTGGCACCGGGGAGCTGTTTTTT.

The chain carries TRBV6-4 and TRBJ2-7; D is unresolved. V dropped 7 bases and J dropped 2 bases, with 12 bases sitting between them. The germline V gene has CDR1 MRHNA and CDR2 SNTAGT. The CDR3 consists of 13 residues. The CDR3 loop reads CASNARKPYEQYF. Written as DNA, the CDR3 is TGTGCCAGCAACGCAAGGAAACCCTACGAGCAGTACTTC.

This clone came up once. The rearrangement joins TRBV7-8 to TRBJ2-3, with D tentatively TRBD2 (6 bases). Germline assignment: CDR1 SGHVS and CDR2 FQNEAQ. Trimming took off 7 bases at V and 8 bases at J, with 13 bases between the two ends. The CDR3 consists of 12 residues. In DNA, the CDR3 is TGTGCCAGCACCCAAAACGGGGGTACGCAGTATTTT. Translation gives CASTQNGGTQYF.

V gene TRBV11-2 combines with J gene TRBJ2-3; 11 nucleotides match TRBD1. CDR3 size: 15 residues. The V gene end was trimmed by 5 bases and the J gene end by 3 bases; junction bases not matched to a gene: 4. In germline, CDR1 is SGHAT, CDR2 FQNNGV. The CDR3 DNA is TGTGCCAGCAGCCGAGGGACAGGGGGGACAGATACGCAGTATTTT. It yields the protein CASSRGTGGTDTQYF.

This clone was recorded a few times. The chain employs TRBV10-3 and TRBJ1-6; perhaps TRBD1 as D (5 bases). The CDR3 length is 14 residues. Between the trimmed V and J ends, which lost 3 bases and 9 bases, there was a span of 12 bases. Germline V lookup: CDR1 ENHRY, CDR2 SYGVKD. CDR3 sequence reads: CAISDWDLSSPLHF. CDR3 bases: TGTGCCATCAGTGACTGGGACCTCTCTTCACCCCTCCACTTT.

The chain links TRBV19 to TRBJ2-2; maybe TRBD2 (6 bases). Germline CDR1 LNHDA, CDR2 SQIVND (reference sequence). The CDR3 contains 15 residues. The V gene lost 5 bases and the J gene lost 3 bases, with 13 bases spanning the gap. The CDR3 loop is CASSPSGDDTGELFF. The CDR3 DNA is TGTGCCAGTAGTCCCTCGGGGGATGACACCGGGGAGCTGTTTTTT.

The V call is TRBV13, the J call TRBJ2-7; 8 bases line up with TRBD1. Germline V CDR1 and CDR2: PRHDT, FYEKMQ (reference sequence). J gave up 2 bases and V 5 bases, and 5 bases lay outside the gene matches. This CDR3 is 14 amino acids long. In DNA form, the CDR3 reads TGTGCCAGCAGCGGCCCGACAGGGGCCTACGAGCAGTACTTC. Amino acid sequence: CASSGPTGAYEQYF. The entire variable domain, with the rest obtained from reference TRBV13 and TRBJ2-7, is as follows: AAGVIQSPRHLIKEKRETATLKCYPIPRHDTVYWYQQGPGQDPQFLISFYEKMQSDKGSIPDRFSAQQFSDYHSELNMSSLELGDSALYFCASSGPTGAYEQYFGPGTRLTVT.

This chain links TRBV5-6 with TRBJ2-5; D is perhaps TRBD2 (6 bases). The CDR3 spans 15 residues. Trimming took off 4 bases at V and 0 bases at J, with 13 bases between the two ends. Germline assignment: CDR1 SGHDT and CDR2 YYEEEE. The CDR3 loop is CASSGVTSYQETQYF. CDR3 DNA sequence: TGTGCCAGCAGCGGGGTCACTAGCTACCAAGAGACCCAGTACTTC.